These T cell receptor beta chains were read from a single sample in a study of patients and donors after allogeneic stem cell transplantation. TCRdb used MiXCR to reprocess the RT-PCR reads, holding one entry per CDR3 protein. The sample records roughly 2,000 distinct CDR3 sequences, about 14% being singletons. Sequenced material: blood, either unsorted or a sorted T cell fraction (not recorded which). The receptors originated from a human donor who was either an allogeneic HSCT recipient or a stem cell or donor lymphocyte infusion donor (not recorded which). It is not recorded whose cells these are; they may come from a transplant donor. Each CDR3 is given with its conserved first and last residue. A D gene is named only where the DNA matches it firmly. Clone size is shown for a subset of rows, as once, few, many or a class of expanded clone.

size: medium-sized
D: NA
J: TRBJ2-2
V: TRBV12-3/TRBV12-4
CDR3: CASSPGSGELFF
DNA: TGTGCCAGCAGTCCAGGGTCCGGGGAGCTGTTTTTT

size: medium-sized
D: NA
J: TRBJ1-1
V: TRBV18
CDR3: CASSPSGGRTEAFF
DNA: TGTGCCAGCTCACCTAGCGGGGGGAGAACTGAAGCTTTCTTT

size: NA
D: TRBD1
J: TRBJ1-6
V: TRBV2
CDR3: CASSADRGYSPLHF
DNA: TGTGCCAGCAGCGCAGACAGGGGGTATTCACCCCTCCACTTT

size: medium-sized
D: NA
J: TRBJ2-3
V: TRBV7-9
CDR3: CASSKYTDTQYF
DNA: TGTGCCAGCAGCAAATACACAGATACGCAGTATTTT

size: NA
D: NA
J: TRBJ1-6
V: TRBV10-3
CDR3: CAIRGRDGNSPLHF
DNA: TGTGCCATCCGAGGGAGGGACGGTAATTCACCCCTCCACTTT

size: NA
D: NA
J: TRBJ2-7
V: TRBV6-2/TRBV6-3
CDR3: CASSSPWGSYEQYF
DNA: TGTGCCAGCAGTTCACCCTGGGGCTCCTACGAGCAGTACTTC

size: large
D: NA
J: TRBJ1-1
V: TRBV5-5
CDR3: CASSSGSSQGRAFF
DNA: TGTGCCAGCAGCTCGGGCTCTTCACAGGGCAGGGCTTTCTTT

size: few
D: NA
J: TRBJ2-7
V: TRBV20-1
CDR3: CSARDPSRQIHEQYF
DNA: TGCAGTGCTAGAGATCCTAGCAGGCAAATCCACGAGCAGTACTTC

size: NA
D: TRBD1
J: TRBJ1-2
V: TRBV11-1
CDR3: CASSLGQGAQNYGYTF
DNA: TGTGCCAGCAGCTTAGGACAGGGGGCGCAAAACTATGGCTACACCTTC

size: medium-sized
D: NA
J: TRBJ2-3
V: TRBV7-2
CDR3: CASSLDAYTDTQYF
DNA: TGTGCCAGCAGCTTAGACGCCTACACAGATACGCAGTATTTT

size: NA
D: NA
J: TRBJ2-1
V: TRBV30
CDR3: CAWSELDRQYNEQFF
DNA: TGTGCCTGGAGCGAACTCGACCGACAGTACAATGAGCAGTTCTTC

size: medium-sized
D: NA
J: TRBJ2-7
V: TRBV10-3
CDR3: CAIGDSYEQYF
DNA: TGTGCCATCGGGGACTCCTACGAGCAGTACTTC

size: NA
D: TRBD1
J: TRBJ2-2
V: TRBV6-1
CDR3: CASSLLQGANTGELFF
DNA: TGTGCCAGCAGCCTCCTACAGGGGGCGAACACCGGGGAGCTGTTTTTT

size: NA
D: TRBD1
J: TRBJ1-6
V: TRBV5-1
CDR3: CASSDRVDSPLHF
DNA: TGCGCCAGCTCGGACAGGGTGGATTCACCCCTCCACTTT

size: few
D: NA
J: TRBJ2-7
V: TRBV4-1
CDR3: CASSHRATGEQYF
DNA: TGCGCCAGCAGCCACCGGGCGACGGGAGAGCAGTACTTC

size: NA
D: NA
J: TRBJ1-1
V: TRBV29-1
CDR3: CSVASRERAFF
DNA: TGCAGCGTTGCCTCCAGGGAGAGGGCTTTCTTT

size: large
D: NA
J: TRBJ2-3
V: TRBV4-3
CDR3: CASSQDLADTQYF
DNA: TGCGCCAGCAGCCAAGATCTGGCAGATACGCAGTATTTT

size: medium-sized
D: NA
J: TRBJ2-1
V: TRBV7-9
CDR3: CASSLAFSYNEQFF
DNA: TGTGCCAGCAGCTTAGCGTTTTCCTACAATGAGCAGTTCTTC

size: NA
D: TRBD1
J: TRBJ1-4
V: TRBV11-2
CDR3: CASSLEPGGKLFF
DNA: TGTGCCAGCAGCTTAGAGCCAGGGGGAAAACTGTTTTTT

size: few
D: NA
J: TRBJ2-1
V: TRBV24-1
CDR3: CATSAPSSYNEQFF
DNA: TGTGCCACCAGTGCACCGAGCTCCTACAATGAGCAGTTCTTC

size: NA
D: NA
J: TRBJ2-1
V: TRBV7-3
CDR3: CASSLQKYNEQFF
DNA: TGTGCCAGCAGCCTCCAGAAGTACAATGAGCAGTTCTTC

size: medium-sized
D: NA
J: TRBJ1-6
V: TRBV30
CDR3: CACIYAGNSPLHF
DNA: TGTGCCTGCATCTATGCGGGGAATTCACCCCTCCACTTT

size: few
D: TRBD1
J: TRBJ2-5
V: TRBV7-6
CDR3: CASTGTERETQYF
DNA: TGTGCCAGCACCGGGACAGAACGGGAGACCCAGTACTTC

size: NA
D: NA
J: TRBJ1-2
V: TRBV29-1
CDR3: CSVEVGRGGTGYTF
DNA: TGCAGCGTTGAAGTCGGTCGAGGGGGTACGGGCTACACCTTC

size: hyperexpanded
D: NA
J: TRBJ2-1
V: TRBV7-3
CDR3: CASSLKGSSYNEQFF
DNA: TGTGCCAGCAGCTTAAAAGGGAGCTCCTACAATGAGCAGTTCTTC

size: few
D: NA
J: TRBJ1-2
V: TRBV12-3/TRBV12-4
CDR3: CASSKELWRNPNYGYTF
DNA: TGTGCCAGCAGTAAGGAACTGTGGCGGAATCCTAACTATGGCTACACCTTC

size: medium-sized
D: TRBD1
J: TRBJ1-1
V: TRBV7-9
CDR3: CASSLGTANTEAFF
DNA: TGTGCCAGCAGCCTCGGGACAGCGAACACTGAAGCTTTCTTT

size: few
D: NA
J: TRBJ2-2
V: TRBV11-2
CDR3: CASSLRVGPSGELFF
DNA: TGTGCCAGCAGCCTTCGTGTGGGTCCCAGCGGGGAGCTGTTTTTT

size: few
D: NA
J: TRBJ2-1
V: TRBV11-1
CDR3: CASSLVGPAPFF
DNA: TGTGCCAGCAGCTTAGTGGGCCCTGCCCCGTTCTTC

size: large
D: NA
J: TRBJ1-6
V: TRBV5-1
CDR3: CASSLQGSPLHF
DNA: TGCGCCAGCAGCTTGCAAGGTTCACCCCTCCACTTT

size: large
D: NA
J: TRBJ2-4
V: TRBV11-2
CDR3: CASSPLRLLAKNIQYF
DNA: TGTGCCAGCAGCCCACTCAGGCTTCTAGCCAAAAACATTCAGTACTTC

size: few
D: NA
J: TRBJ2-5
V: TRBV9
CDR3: CASSVGIAAETQYF
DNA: TGTGCCAGCAGCGTAGGGATAGCGGCGGAGACCCAGTACTTC

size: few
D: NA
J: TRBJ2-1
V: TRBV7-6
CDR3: CASSLARVNEQFF
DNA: TGTGCCAGCAGCTTAGCGAGGGTTAATGAGCAGTTCTTC

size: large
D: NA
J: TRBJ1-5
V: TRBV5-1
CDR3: CASSLDPGLQPQHF
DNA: TGCGCCAGCAGCTTGGACCCCGGCCTGCAGCCCCAGCATTTT

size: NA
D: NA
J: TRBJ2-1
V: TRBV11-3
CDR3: CASSSGAYNEQFF
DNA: TGTGCCAGCAGTTCAGGCGCCTACAATGAGCAGTTCTTC

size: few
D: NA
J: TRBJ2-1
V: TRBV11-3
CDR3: CASSVGRNNEQFF
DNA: TGTGCCAGCAGCGTCGGCAGAAACAATGAGCAGTTCTTC

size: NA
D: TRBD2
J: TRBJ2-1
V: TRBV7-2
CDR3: CASSLGRLAGALPYNEQFF
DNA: TGTGCCAGCAGCTTAGGTCGGCTAGCGGGGGCCCTCCCATACAATGAGCAGTTCTTC

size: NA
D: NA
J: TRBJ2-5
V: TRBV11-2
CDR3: CASSATTGVQETQYF
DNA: TGTGCCAGCAGCGCGACGACGGGAGTCCAAGAGACCCAGTACTTC

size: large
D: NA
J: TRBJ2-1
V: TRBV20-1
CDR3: CSAKTVWDEQFF
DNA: TGCAGTGCCAAAACGGTCTGGGATGAGCAGTTCTTC

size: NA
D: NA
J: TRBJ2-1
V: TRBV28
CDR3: CASSLSWVTGEQFF
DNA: TGTGCCAGCAGTTTATCTTGGGTGACAGGCGAGCAGTTCTTC

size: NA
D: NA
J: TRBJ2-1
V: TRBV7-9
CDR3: CASSWGPNEQFF
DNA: TGTGCCAGCAGCTGGGGGCCTAATGAGCAGTTCTTC

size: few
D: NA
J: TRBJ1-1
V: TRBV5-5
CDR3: CASSLHNPGTEAFF
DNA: TGTGCCAGCAGCCTCCATAACCCTGGCACTGAAGCTTTCTTT

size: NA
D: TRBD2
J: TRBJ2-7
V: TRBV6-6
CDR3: CASSSGGSSYEQYF
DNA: TGTGCCAGCAGTTCCGGGGGGTCCTCCTACGAGCAGTACTTC

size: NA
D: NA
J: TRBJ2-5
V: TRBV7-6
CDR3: CASSRAPDETQYF
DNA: TGTGCCAGCAGCCGAGCCCCAGATGAGACCCAGTACTTC

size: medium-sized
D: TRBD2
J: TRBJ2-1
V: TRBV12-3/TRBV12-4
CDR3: CASTLGLAGGGMDEQFF
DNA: TGTGCCAGCACCCTCGGACTAGCGGGGGGAGGAATGGATGAGCAGTTCTTC

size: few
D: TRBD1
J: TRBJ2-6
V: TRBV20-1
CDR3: CSARRTGTGANVLTF
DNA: TGCAGTGCTAGGAGGACAGGGACTGGGGCCAACGTCCTGACTTTC

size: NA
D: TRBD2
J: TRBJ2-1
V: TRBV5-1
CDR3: CASREAGGRSSYNEQFF
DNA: TGCGCCAGCAGAGAAGCGGGGGGCCGGAGCTCCTACAATGAGCAGTTCTTC

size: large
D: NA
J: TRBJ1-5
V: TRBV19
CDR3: CASHRGNQPQHF
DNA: TGTGCCAGTCATCGTGGCAATCAGCCCCAGCATTTT